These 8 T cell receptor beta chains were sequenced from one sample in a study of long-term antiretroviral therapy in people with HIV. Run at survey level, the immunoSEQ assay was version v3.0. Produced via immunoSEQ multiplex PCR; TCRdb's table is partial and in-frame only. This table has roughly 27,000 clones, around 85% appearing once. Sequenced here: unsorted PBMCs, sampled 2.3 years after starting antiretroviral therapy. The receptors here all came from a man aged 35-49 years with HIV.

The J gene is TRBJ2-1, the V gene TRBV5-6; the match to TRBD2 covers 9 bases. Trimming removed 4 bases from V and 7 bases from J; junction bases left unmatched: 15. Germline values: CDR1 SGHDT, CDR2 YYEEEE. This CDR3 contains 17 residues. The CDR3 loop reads CASSLRGSGGYGNEQFF. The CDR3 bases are TGTGCCAGCAGCCTCCGGGGCAGCGGGGGGTATGGGAATGAGCAGTTCTTC.

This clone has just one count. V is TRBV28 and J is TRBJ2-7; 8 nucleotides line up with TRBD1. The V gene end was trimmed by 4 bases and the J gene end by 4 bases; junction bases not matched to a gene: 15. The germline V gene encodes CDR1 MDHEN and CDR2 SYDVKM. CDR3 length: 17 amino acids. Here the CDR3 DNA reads TGTGCCAGCAGTTCCCCCAGGGGGCGCAAGGCTTTTTACGAGCAGTACTTC. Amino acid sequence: CASSSPRGRKAFYEQYF.

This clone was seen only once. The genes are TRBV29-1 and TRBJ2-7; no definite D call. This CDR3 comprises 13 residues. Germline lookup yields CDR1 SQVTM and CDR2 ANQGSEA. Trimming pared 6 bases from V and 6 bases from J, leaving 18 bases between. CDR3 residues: CSVNLVDLGEQYF. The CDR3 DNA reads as TGCAGCGTGAACTTAGTGGATTTGGGCGAGCAGTACTTC.

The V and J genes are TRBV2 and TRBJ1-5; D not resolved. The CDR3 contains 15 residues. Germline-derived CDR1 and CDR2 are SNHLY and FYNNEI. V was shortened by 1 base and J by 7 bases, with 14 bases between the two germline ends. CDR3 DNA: TGTGCCAGCAGTGAAGGACTCTCCTATTCCCAGCCCCAGCATTTT. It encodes CASSEGLSYSQPQHF.

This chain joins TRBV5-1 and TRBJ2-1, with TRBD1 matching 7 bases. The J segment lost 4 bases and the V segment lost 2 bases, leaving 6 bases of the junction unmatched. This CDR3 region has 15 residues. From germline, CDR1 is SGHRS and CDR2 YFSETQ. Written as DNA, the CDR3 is TGCGCCAGCAGCTTCGTGGACAGGTATTACAATGAGCAGTTCTTC. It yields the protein CASSFVDRYYNEQFF.

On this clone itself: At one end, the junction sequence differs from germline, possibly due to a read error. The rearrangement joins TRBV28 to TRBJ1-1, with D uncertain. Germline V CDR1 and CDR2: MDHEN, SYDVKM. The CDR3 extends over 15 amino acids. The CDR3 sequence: CASSLFRGVKTEAFF. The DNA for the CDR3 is TGTGCCAGCAGTTTATTCCGGGGTGTGAAAACTGAAGCTTTCTTT.

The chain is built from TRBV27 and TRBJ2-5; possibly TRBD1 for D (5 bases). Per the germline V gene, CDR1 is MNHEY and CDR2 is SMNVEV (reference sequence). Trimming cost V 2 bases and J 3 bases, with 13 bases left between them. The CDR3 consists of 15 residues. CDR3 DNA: TGTGCCAGCAGTTTAGAAGGGGCTGGTGAAGAGACCCAGTACTTC. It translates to CASSLEGAGEETQYF.

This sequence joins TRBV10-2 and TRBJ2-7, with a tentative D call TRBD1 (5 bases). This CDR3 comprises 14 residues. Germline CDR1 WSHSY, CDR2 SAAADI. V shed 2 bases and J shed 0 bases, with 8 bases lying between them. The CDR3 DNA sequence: TGCGCCAGCAGTGAGGCACAGGTCTCCTACGAGCAGTACTTC. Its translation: CASSEAQVSYEQYF.